The sequence of this T cell receptor beta chain was determined in a study of T cells expressing NK-cell markers. No DNA is given; TCRdb re-called the 5' RACE reads and lists each CDR3 protein once. The sample's table shows 550,000 or so distinct CDR3 sequences. Germline V CDR1 and CDR2: SQVTM, ANQGSEA. The CDR3 loop spans 13 amino acids. On this clonotype itself: Its antigen is still unknown.

Study findings and constraints: The same clonotypes also predominated in the CD3+CD56-NKG2C+ fraction of several donors. Unclear, still, was the HCMV specificity of the expanded NKG2C+ T cell clones.

Sequencing used blood T cells: a sorted CD56 or NKG2C T cell subset, CD4+ or CD8+ T cells, or bulk PBMC T cells (not recorded which). This sequence was found in a young man in good health. V and J are TRBV29-1 and TRBJ2-3; as DNA is missing, the TRBD2 call by TCRdb cannot be tested. CDR3 sequence: CSAPGRGTDTQYF.